The 20 T cell receptor beta chains given below trace back to one sample, sequenced in a study of T cells in Graves' hyperthyroidism and ophthalmopathy (dated by TCRdb to about 2019). Library prep was done by multiplex PCR. Reads for this sample came from an Illumina HiSeq 2000. TCR beta CDR3 regions were amplified from RNA transcripts. For the first round of RT-PCR on the TCR CDR3, the HTBI primer set was used together with the Qiagen OneStep RT-PCR kit. Starting from the raw public reads, TCRdb applied fastp trimming at Q25, assembled clones with MiXCR and retained in-frame beta chains. All rows with the same CDR3 protein become a single entry with the most common DNA and genes. The sample data list about 400,000 distinct CDR3 sequences, and 15% to 19% of these were observed just once. The ten biggest clones cover 25% to 30% of the sample. Sequences were obtained from blood. The receptors were sampled from a woman between 18 and 30 years old with Graves' hyperthyroidism that later progressed to Graves' ophthalmopathy.

In this sample, this clonotype turned up a few times. The chain carries TRBV5-4 and TRBJ2-7, with D hard to call. This CDR3 contains 13 residues. Germline V gene sequence: CDR1 SGHNT, CDR2 YYREEE (reference sequence). V lost 2 bases, J lost 2 bases, and 8 bases lay in between. The CDR3 bases are TGTGCCAGCAGCTTTGAAGGGACCTACGAGCAGTACTTC. As protein: CASSFEGTYEQYF.

This clonotype was detected ten times or more. The chain employs TRBV6-1 and TRBJ2-5, with a tentative D call TRBD2 (5 bases). With 6 bases removed from V and 4 bases from J, the gap between germline ends came to 12 bases. The CDR3 loop spans 13 amino acids. CDR1 MNHNS and CDR2 SASEGT come from the germline V gene. This chain's CDR3 is CASSLIGGETQYF. Here the CDR3 DNA reads TGTGCCAGCAGCCTCATCGGAGGAGAGACCCAGTACTTC.

In this sample, this clonotype turned up a few times. This chain connects TRBV6-2 or TRBV6-3 to TRBJ2-5; D not certain. Germline CDR1 is MNHEY and CDR2 is SVGEGT. The ends were cut back, 2 bases at V and 3 bases at J, with 4 bases in the middle. The CDR3 is 12 residues long. The CDR3 spells CASSYTKETQYF. CDR3 coding DNA: TGTGCCAGCAGTTACACTAAAGAGACCCAGTACTTC.

This clonotype was picked up many times. The chain links TRBV28 to TRBJ1-2, with D perhaps TRBD1 (6 bases). Trimming took 6 bases from V and 2 from J, leaving 22 bases between them. This CDR3 comprises 17 residues. Germline V gives CDR1 MDHEN, CDR2 SYDVKM. The CDR3 loop is CASRTWDIYGKNYGYTF. Written as DNA, the CDR3 is TGTGCCAGCAGGACCTGGGACATCTACGGAAAAAACTATGGCTACACCTTC.

The genes are TRBV11-2 and TRBJ2-1; D could derive from TRBD1 or TRBD2 (9 bases each). CDR1 is SGHAT and CDR2 is FQNNGV in the germline V gene. Trimming took off 5 bases at V and 6 bases at J, with 41 bases between the two ends. The CDR3 contains 23 residues. The chain's CDR3 is CASSLAGQGSGEGSGRFVNEQFF. The DNA of the CDR3 is TGTGCCAGCAGCCTTGCGGGACAGGGATCCGGGGAAGGTAGCGGGAGATTTGTCAATGAGCAGTTCTTC. Variable domain in full (rest from reference TRBV11-2 and TRBJ2-1): EAGVAQSPRYKIIEKRQSVAFWCNPISGHATLYWYQQILGQGPKLLIQFQNNGVVDDSQLPKDRFSAERLKGVDSTLKIQPAKLEDSAVYLCASSLAGQGSGEGSGRFVNEQFFGPGTRLTVL.

The chain combines TRBV27 with TRBJ2-7; 8 positions match TRBD1. The V gene's germline CDR1 is MNHEY and CDR2 SMNVEV (reference sequence). The CDR3 contains 19 residues. Germline trimming cut 4 bases from V and 4 bases from J; bases unmatched to any gene: 21. CDR3 loop: CASSSPGQARKVPIYEQYF. CDR3 bases: TGTGCCAGCAGTTCACCGGGACAGGCAAGGAAAGTCCCTATTTACGAGCAGTACTTC.

This clonotype has ten or more counts. The J gene is TRBJ2-7, the V gene TRBV12-3 or TRBV12-4, with D unclear. This CDR3 has 13 residues. With 6 bases removed from V and 5 bases from J, the gap between germline ends came to 14 bases. CDR3 in amino acids: CASSRGPLDEQYF. CDR3 coding DNA: TGTGCCAGCAGCCGTGGACCCCTCGACGAGCAGTACTTC.

This clonotype was seen ten or more times. The CDR3 DNA sequence: TGTGCCAGCAGCACCCCGGACAGGGGTTTCTACGAGCAGTACTTC. It translates to CASSTPDRGFYEQYF. The V gene is TRBV28, the J gene TRBJ2-7; 9 bases line up with TRBD1. The CDR3 totals 15 residues. The V gene's germline CDR1 is MDHEN and CDR2 SYDVKM. J was trimmed by 3 bases and V by 6 bases; bases with no gene match: 9.

This clonotype has at least ten counts. The genes are TRBV28 and TRBJ1-5; 10 bases line up with TRBD1. Unmatched junction bases numbered 10, after V lost 2 bases and J lost 0 bases. The CDR3 extends over 19 amino acids. Germline CDR1 reads MDHEN; CDR2 reads SYDVKM. CDR3 DNA: TGTGCCAGCAGTTTACTGACAGGGGGCGCCTCCTATAGCAATCAGCCCCAGCATTTT. Its translation is CASSLLTGGASYSNQPQHF.

This chain links TRBV5-6 with TRBJ2-2; TRBD2 might be the D (6 bases). This CDR3 has 19 residues. Germline V lookup: CDR1 SGHDT, CDR2 YYEEEE. The germline V and J ends were trimmed by 0 bases and 4 bases, with 22 bases remaining between them. The CDR3: CASSLGDRWGRISTGELFF. The CDR3 nucleotides read TGTGCCAGCAGCTTGGGGGACCGGTGGGGGAGGATAAGCACCGGGGAGCTGTTTTTT.

This clonotype was seen only a few times. This chain uses TRBV30 with TRBJ2-7, with D perhaps matching TRBD1 (7 bases). Germline V gene sequence: CDR1 GTSNPN, CDR2 SVGIG (reference sequence). This CDR3 has 13 amino acids. Trimming took 0 bases from V and 4 from J, leaving 10 bases between them. CDR3 region: CAWSVQGRYEQYF. Written as DNA, the CDR3 is TGTGCCTGGAGTGTACAGGGGAGGTACGAGCAGTACTTC.

At least ten counts were recorded for this clonotype. V gene TRBV14 combines with J gene TRBJ2-3, with D tentatively TRBD1 or TRBD2 (5 bases each). Germline CDR1 SGHDN, CDR2 FVKESK. This CDR3 region has 14 residues. V lost 2 bases, J lost 3 bases, and 9 bases lay in between. CDR3: CASSQKRGTDTQYF. CDR3 bases: TGTGCCAGCAGCCAAAAGAGGGGAACAGATACGCAGTATTTT.

There are a few counts of this clonotype. J is TRBJ1-5 and V is TRBV15; perhaps TRBD1 as D (5 bases). From germline, CDR1 is LNHNV and CDR2 YYDKDF (reference sequence). The CDR3 length is 15 residues. The V end lost 1 base, the J end lost 4 bases, and 11 bases lay between the germline ends. This chain's CDR3 is CATSRVHRGNQPQHF. The CDR3 DNA reads TGTGCCACCAGCAGAGTCCATCGGGGGAATCAGCCCCAGCATTTT. Full variable domain (remainder filled in from reference TRBV15 and TRBJ1-5): DAMVIQNPRYQVTQFGKPVTLSCSQTLNHNVMYWYQQKSSQAPKLLFHYYDKDFNNEADTPDNFQSRRPNTSFCFLDIRSPGLGDTAMYLCATSRVHRGNQPQHFGDGTRLSIL.

This clonotype has ten or more counts. The chain uses TRBV18 and TRBJ1-1; TRBD1 aligns across 8 bases. The germline CDR1 and CDR2 sequences are KGHSH and LQKENI. The length of the CDR3 is 15 residues. Trimming removed 3 bases from V and 5 bases from J; junction bases left unmatched: 8. The CDR3 reads CASSPPGQGRTEAFF. In DNA, the CDR3 is TGTGCCAGCTCACCGCCCGGACAGGGAAGAACTGAAGCTTTCTTT.

The gene calls are TRBV7-2 and TRBJ2-5, with 13 nucleotides matching TRBD2. V lost 5 bases and J lost 5; bases outside the gene matches: 8. CDR1 SGHTA and CDR2 FQGNSA come from the germline V gene. The CDR3 totals 16 residues. CDR3 bases: TGTGCCAGCAGCGCGCGGACTAGCGGGAGTCGGGAGACCCAGTACTTC. As protein: CASSARTSGSRETQYF.

In its sample, this clonotype was seen a few times. J is TRBJ2-1 and V is TRBV7-2, with 12 bases lining up with TRBD2. After removal of 0 bases from V and 12 bases from J, the junction contained 12 bases not matched to a gene. CDR1 SGHTA and CDR2 FQGNSA come from the germline V gene. The CDR3 is 17 amino acids. The CDR3 loop reads CASSLALGLAGGKAQFF. As DNA, the CDR3 is TGTGCCAGCAGCTTAGCCTTGGGTCTAGCGGGAGGGAAGGCGCAGTTCTTC.

This clonotype showed up many times. V usage is TRBV7-6 and J usage is TRBJ1-1; D is perhaps TRBD1 (6 bases). V lost 5 bases and J lost 5, with 18 bases in between. Germline CDR1 is SGHVS and CDR2 is FNYEAQ. CDR3 length: 15 amino acids. The CDR3 sequence: CASSLRGAARTEAFF. CDR3 coding DNA: TGTGCCAGCAGCCTCCGGGGGGCGGCGAGAACTGAAGCTTTCTTT.

In this sample, this clonotype turned up a few times. This chain joins TRBV6-1 and TRBJ2-7; maybe TRBD2 (6 bases). The germline CDR1 and CDR2 sequences are MNHNS and SASEGT. Trimming removed 10 bases at V and 2 bases at J, with 18 bases between. The CDR3 has 14 residues. CDR3 sequence: CATTPPGGTYEQYF. In DNA, the CDR3 is TGTGCCACGACCCCACCCGGGGGAACCTACGAGCAGTACTTC.

This clonotype was observed a few times. The J gene is TRBJ1-5, the V gene TRBV6-1; 9 positions agree with TRBD1. With V trimmed by 5 bases and J by 13 bases, 6 bases remained unmatched. Germline values: CDR1 MNHNS, CDR2 SASEGT. The CDR3 runs to 12 residues. CDR3: CASSKPGTGQHF. CDR3 nucleotide sequence: TGTGCCAGCAGTAAACCCGGGACAGGGCAGCATTTT.

This clonotype appeared many times. The chain couples TRBV19 to TRBJ1-5; 10 bases agree with TRBD1. The CDR3 covers 15 residues. V dropped 1 base and J dropped 7; count of bases not matched to a gene: 4. From germline, CDR1 is LNHDA and CDR2 SQIVND (reference sequence). CDR3 nucleotide sequence: TGTGCCAGTAGTATAGGGGACAGGGGACGCCAGCCCCAGCATTTT. Amino acid sequence: CASSIGDRGRQPQHF.